These T cell receptor beta chains were read from a single sample in a study of shared clonotypes between healthy human individuals. TCRdb keeps only in-frame clones here, not all; method: immunoSEQ multiplex PCR. The sample records about 820,000 clones, 85% to 95% being singletons. The sequencing sample was made of naive CD8+ T cells sorted from blood. Receptors originate from a man aged 25 to 40 in good health. Each CDR3 is given with its conserved first and last residue. The D gene is left open where the match is weak.

d_gene	v_gene	j_gene	CDR3aa
.	TRBV29-1	TRBJ2-2	CSVARGNTGELFF
.	TRBV7-9	TRBJ2-5	CASSPARGEGETQYF
TRBD1	TRBV13	TRBJ2-3	CASSEPGQSSTDTQYF
TRBD2	TRBV5-4	TRBJ2-7	CASSPGTSGPYEQYF
.	TRBV19	TRBJ2-7	CASSVWGSFPSEQYF
.	TRBV7-9	TRBJ2-7	CASRPFRGAGAYEQYF
.	TRBV4-3	TRBJ1-2	CASSQDRLGANGYTF
TRBD2	TRBV19	TRBJ2-1	CASSPWEGPNEQFF
TRBD2	TRBV5-1	TRBJ2-1	CASSPRLAGAEFTNEQFF
TRBD2	TRBV5-4	TRBJ2-1	CASSFEWAGVDEQFF
TRBD1	TRBV4-1	TRBJ1-2	CASSQASQGQAYGYTF
TRBD2	TRBV5-1	TRBJ2-1	CASSFRLAVDEQFF
.	TRBV27	TRBJ2-1	CASSLRSNEQFF
TRBD2	TRBV7-6	TRBJ2-1	CASSPGGAGPSSYNEQFF
TRBD2	TRBV6-5	TRBJ2-2	CASSSLRLAGSGELFF
TRBD2	TRBV18	TRBJ2-1	CASSPALAGGNEQFF
.	TRBV19	TRBJ2-1	CASSIGTPNEQFF
.	TRBV6-5	TRBJ2-7	CASSYVDEQYF
TRBD1	TRBV6-5	TRBJ1-4	CASSNQGAPNEKLFF
.	TRBV18	TRBJ2-5	CASSPPGRHLQETQYF
TRBD1	TRBV29-1	TRBJ2-7	CSVGQGGIEQYF
TRBD1	TRBV9	TRBJ1-1	CASSGNQEPGQDEAFF
TRBD1	TRBV7-9	TRBJ2-7	CASSSGQVAYEQYF
.	TRBV5-6	TRBJ2-7	CASSFTALDPYEQYF
.	TRBV7-9	TRBJ2-1	CASSLTGTLSSYNEQFF
.	TRBV27	TRBJ1-1	CASSSIGGVEAFF
.	TRBV13	TRBJ2-2	CASSRQGGTGELFF
TRBD2	TRBV4-1	TRBJ2-5	CASSQASGGPRSETQYF
.	TRBV5-1	TRBJ2-7	CASSLTGVYEQYF
.	TRBV4-1	TRBJ2-2	CASSQAAAGNTGELFF
TRBD1	TRBV7-2	TRBJ2-7	CASSVGQDPYEQYF
.	TRBV5-5	TRBJ2-5	CASSLDWGETQYF
.	TRBV7-9	TRBJ2-7	CASSPISESSYEQYF
TRBD1	TRBV7-2	TRBJ2-5	CASSTWTGGSGETQYF
TRBD2	TRBV19	TRBJ2-1	CASSIDRTSGRLNEQFF
.	TRBV15	TRBJ2-7	CATSTGRGLYEQYF
.	TRBV28	TRBJ1-5	CASSSDRDQPQHF
.	TRBV2	TRBJ2-5	CASLGGREKETQYF
TRBD1	TRBV30	TRBJ1-5	CAWSVRGQINQPQHF
.	TRBV9	TRBJ2-3	CASSGGPTGSTDTQYF
.	TRBV27	TRBJ2-2	CASSLLLTGRGNTGELFF
TRBD2	TRBV27	TRBJ2-7	CASSPHRSSGNFYEQYF
.	TRBV27	TRBJ1-5	CASSAGARSNQPQHF
.	TRBV19	TRBJ2-7	CASSPRDYEQYF
TRBD1	TRBV27	TRBJ1-2	CASSSLMGQGAGYTF
TRBD2	TRBV11-1	TRBJ2-7	CASSLARGLAVNEQYF
TRBD1	TRBV4-1	TRBJ2-2	CASSPQGARATGELFF
TRBD2	TRBV10-2	TRBJ2-1	CASSIEREGRGEQFF
TRBD1	TRBV27	TRBJ2-1	CASSWTGEQFF
TRBD2	TRBV27	TRBJ2-1	CASSPLAGANNEQFF
.	TRBV29-1	TRBJ2-5	CSVEAGMQETQYF
.	TRBV11-2	TRBJ2-3	CASSPFQTGTWYTDTQYF
.	TRBV27	TRBJ2-7	CASSWGFGAYEQYF
.	TRBV29-1	TRBJ2-2	CSVDGGTSLGGELFF
TRBD2	TRBV11-2	TRBJ2-7	CASLKGSGTSDYEQYF
.	TRBV7-9	TRBJ2-3	CASSRLDSTDTQYF
TRBD2	TRBV29-1	TRBJ2-1	CSVSGVREREQFF